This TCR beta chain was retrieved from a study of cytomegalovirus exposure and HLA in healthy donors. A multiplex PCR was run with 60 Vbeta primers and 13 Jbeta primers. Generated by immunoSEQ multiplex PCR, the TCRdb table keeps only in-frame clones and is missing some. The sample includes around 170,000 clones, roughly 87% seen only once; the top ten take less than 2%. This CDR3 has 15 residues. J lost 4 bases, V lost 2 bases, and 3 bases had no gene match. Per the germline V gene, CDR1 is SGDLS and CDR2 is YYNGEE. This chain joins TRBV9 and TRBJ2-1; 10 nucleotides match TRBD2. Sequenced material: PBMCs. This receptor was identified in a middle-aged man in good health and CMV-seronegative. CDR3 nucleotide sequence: TGTGCCAGCAGCGTCAGCGGGAGGGTATACAATGAGCAGTTCTTC. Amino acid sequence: CASSVSGRVYNEQFF.